Reported below is one TCR beta chain. Its antigen is not known. Authors' analysis steps: ImmunoSEQ sequences covered only the junction and lacked quality scores; filtering therefore differed. Clones were read by immunoSEQ multiplex PCR, and TCRdb kept only the in-frame ones, dropping some. The DNA gave D and trimming, while V, J and clone size come from that table. Of approximately 2,300,000 clones listed, roughly 90% are singletons. This sample was included in a study of shared clonotypes between healthy human individuals. At the level of the study: The donor group consisted of a couple of women and a few men, aged 18 to 49. Per-donor plates numbered three CD4 naive, three CD4 memory, two CD8 naive and one CD8 memory.

Whole-study findings and limits: Relative to their counterparts shared across all four donors, non-shared clonotypes exhibited diminished generation probabilities.

The sequencing input was naive CD4+ T cells from PBMCs. Documented subset: CD45RA+ positively selected. The TCR comes from a man in his late teens or twenties in good health. Some clones in this sample may be carry-over from other donors' samples.

CDR3 sequence reads: CASSEDPGGNQPQHF. CDR3 bases: TGCGCCAGCAGCGAGGACCCGGGTGGCAATCAGCCCCAGCATTTT. The rearrangement joins TRBV5-1 to TRBJ1-5; D is ambiguous. Germline V lookup: CDR1 SGHRS, CDR2 YFSETQ. The CDR3 covers 15 residues. V was shortened by 4 bases and J by 2 bases, with 13 bases between the two germline ends.